This paragraph covers one T cell receptor beta chain sequence. Its antigen is undetermined. The CDR3 spans 14 residues. Germline V gene sequence: CDR1 DFQATT, CDR2 SNEGSKA (reference sequence). J gave up 7 bases and V 5 bases, and 14 bases lay outside the gene matches. The 5'RACE template-switching step produced TCR cDNA and added a universal primer site and UMIs. MiXCR was run by TCRdb on the 5' RACE reads, yielding one entry per CDR3 protein. Here the sample spans more than 300,000 distinct CDR3 sequences, around 7.3% being singletons. This sample was taken from a study of T cells after yellow fever vaccination. Study results and limitations: Abundant clonotypes (contaminants from the bulk population) could be present in FACS-sorted repertoires. Most clones from primary vaccination were detected again post-booster (96% CD4, roughly 91% CD8).

The sequence came from a man aged 18 to 29 who received the YFV17D yellow fever vaccine. Sequenced material: PBMCs, taken around 45 days after the first yellow fever vaccination. V is TRBV20-1 and J is TRBJ2-7; 7 nucleotides agree with TRBD2. The CDR3 nucleotides read TGCAGTGCTCCTAGCGGCCTCCCTTTCGGGGAGCAGTACTTC. This encodes CSAPSGLPFGEQYF.